This T cell receptor beta chain stems from a study of cytomegalovirus exposure and HLA in healthy donors. Notes on the study in general: In a later analysis, productive TCRs from donors in an Asian-associated ancestry cluster reportedly carried fewer N-insertions than the cohort mean. Reports described diagnosis of cytomegalovirus status by the classifier as highly specific and sensitive.

Remarks on this clone: Its antigen is still unknown.

PCR primers comprised 60 Vbeta and 13 Jbeta primers. Here immunoSEQ multiplex PCR was the method, and the copy in TCRdb shows in-frame clones only, minus some. The sample contains roughly 120,000 clones, 60% to 75% of which appear only once. This CDR3 has 16 amino acids. Germline CDR1 and CDR2: MDHEN and SYDVKM. Trimming removed 5 bases from V and 3 bases from J; junction bases left unmatched: 11. Healthy bone marrow donors made up the cohort. Sequenced: PBMCs. The clonotype comes from a woman aged 45-65 years in good health and CMV-seropositive. V gene TRBV28 combines with J gene TRBJ2-7; TRBD1 aligns across 9 bases. The DNA of the CDR3 is TGTGCCAGCAGTGAGTTGGGGACAGGGTTGAACTACGAGCAGTACTTC. Its translation: CASSELGTGLNYEQYF.